The 24 T cell receptor beta chains given below trace back to one sample, sequenced in a study of blood T cell repertoires in COVID-19. The table came from immunoSEQ multiplex PCR; TCRdb's copy has only in-frame clones and leaves some out. In the table there are 150,000 to 200,000 clones, less than 90% of which are singletons. Specimen: peripheral blood. The receptor source for this set is a woman aged 70-85 years with acute or convalescent COVID-19.

The genes are TRBV5-1 and TRBJ1-4, with TRBD1 matching 9 bases. Germline V gene lookup returns CDR1 SGHRS and CDR2 YFSETQ. V lost 4 bases to trimming and J lost 10 bases; unmatched junction nucleotides: 8. The CDR3 has 14 residues. The CDR3: CASSQRTGEVKLFF. In nucleotides, the CDR3 is TGCGCCAGCAGCCAACGGACAGGGGAGGTAAAACTGTTTTTT.

J is TRBJ2-5 and V is TRBV13; perhaps TRBD1 as D (6 bases). Germline CDR1 PRHDT, CDR2 FYEKMQ (reference sequence). The CDR3 loop spans 13 amino acids. Trimming shortened V by 5 bases and J by 4 bases, and 11 bases separated the two germline ends. The DNA for the CDR3 is TGTGCCAGCAGCGAACAGGGTGGAGAGACCCAGTACTTC. It encodes CASSEQGGETQYF.

This clone appeared a few times. The CDR3 nucleotides are TGTGCCAGCAGCCAAGTTACAGGGCTTGGAAACACCATATATTTT. Translating gives CASSQVTGLGNTIYF. The chain has TRBV4-2 and TRBJ1-3, with D tentatively TRBD1 (6 bases). Germline V gives CDR1 LGHNA, CDR2 YNFKEQ. CDR3 length equals 15 residues. V lost 1 base to trimming and J lost 3 bases, with 10 bases between them.

This chain links TRBV7-3 with TRBJ1-1; D is unclear. The germline V gene has CDR1 SGHTA and CDR2 FQGTGA. With 4 bases removed from V and 3 bases from J, the gap between germline ends came to 9 bases. CDR3 length: 13 residues. The CDR3 here is CASSSAGYTEAFF. Written as DNA, the CDR3 is TGTGCCAGCAGCTCCGCGGGGTACACTGAAGCTTTCTTT. Complete variable domain (other parts from reference TRBV7-3 and TRBJ1-1): GAGVSQTPSNKVTEKGKYVELRCDPISGHTALYWYRQSLGQGPEFLIYFQGTGAADDSGLPNDRFFAVRPEGSVSTLKIQRTERGDSAVYLCASSSAGYTEAFFGQGTRLTVV.

The chain's CDR3 is CASSLALGGETQYF. The CDR3 nucleotides are TGTGCCAGCAGCTTAGCTCTGGGAGGAGAGACCCAGTACTTC. This sequence joins TRBV7-9 and TRBJ2-5; D may be TRBD2 (6 bases). The CDR3 is 14 amino acids. V lost 0 bases and J lost 4, with 9 bases in between. The germline gives CDR1 SEHNR, CDR2 FQNEAQ (reference sequence).

J is TRBJ2-1 and V is TRBV14, with 11 nucleotides matching TRBD2. The CDR3 is 16 amino acids. Germline V gene sequence: CDR1 SGHDN, CDR2 FVKESK. The junction had 7 bases not matched to a gene; V was cut back by 4 bases and J by 5 bases. The CDR3 coding sequence is TGTGCCAGCAGCCCCTATAGCGGGGGGGCCCACAATGAGCAGTTCTTC. Translation: CASSPYSGGAHNEQFF. Together with reference TRBV14 and TRBJ2-1, the CDR3 gives the full variable domain: EAGVTQFPSHSVIEKGQTVTLRCDPISGHDNLYWYRRVMGKEIKFLLHFVKESKQDESGMPNNRFLAERTGGTYSTLKVQPAELEDSGVYFCASSPYSGGAHNEQFFGPGTRLTVL.

V is TRBV3-1 (or the pseudogene TRBV3-2) and J is TRBJ2-7, with TRBD1 matching over 7 bases. Germline V lookup: CDR1 LGHDT, CDR2 YNNKEL (reference sequence). V gave up 2 bases and J gave up 6 bases; unmatched junction bases: 4. CDR3 length: 13 residues. The CDR3 nucleotides read TGTGCCAGCAGCCAACTACAGGGGAGCGAGCAGTACTTC. The encoded protein is CASSQLQGSEQYF.

The chain carries TRBV29-1 and TRBJ2-2, with TRBD2 matching over 9 bases. This CDR3 has 15 residues. Trimming took 5 bases from V and 3 from J; bases not matched to a gene: 7. CDR1 and CDR2 from the germline V gene are SQVTM and ANQGSEA. CDR3 sequence (DNA): TGCAGCGTTCTTAGCGGGAGAGGAGACACCGGGGAGCTGTTTTTT. Its protein is CSVLSGRGDTGELFF.

The table lists this clone with a few counts. The chain employs TRBV7-8 and TRBJ1-2; 9 positions agree with TRBD1. CDR3 length: 15 residues. Germline CDR1 and CDR2: SGHVS and FQNEAQ. V lost 4 bases and J lost 4; bases outside the gene matches: 7. The CDR3 region has the DNA TGTGCCAGCAGCTCCCGGGACAGGGCCCTCTATGGCTACACCTTC. Protein product: CASSSRDRALYGYTF.

CDR3 amino acids: CASSYPSNSNQPQHF. For the CDR3, the DNA is TGTGCCAGCAGTTACCCTTCTAATAGCAATCAGCCCCAGCATTTT. This chain joins TRBV6-2 or TRBV6-3 and TRBJ1-5; no reliable D call. The CDR3 is made up of 15 amino acids. The V end lost 2 bases, the J end lost 0 bases, and 8 bases lay between the germline ends. Looked up from germline, CDR1 is MNHEY and CDR2 is SVGEGT.

CDR3 DNA: TGTGCCAGCAGTTTTACAGCCCGAAGAAACACCATATATTTT. This translates into CASSFTARRNTIYF. The chain joins TRBV28 to TRBJ1-3, with D unresolved. The V and J ends lost 3 bases and 5 bases respectively, with 11 bases between them. The CDR3 extends over 14 amino acids. Germline V gene data show CDR1 as MDHEN and CDR2 as SYDVKM.

The rearrangement uses TRBV2 and TRBJ1-5, with unresolved D. Germline-derived CDR1 and CDR2 are SNHLY and FYNNEI. The CDR3 has 13 amino acids. The V end was cut by 3 bases, the J end by 4 bases, with 7 bases between. The CDR3 region has the DNA TGTGCCAGCAGTGACAGCGAGAATCAGCCCCAGCATTTT. Translating gives CASSDSENQPQHF.

This chain joins TRBV7-3 and TRBJ2-3, with no clear D. Looked up from germline, CDR1 is SGHTA and CDR2 is FQGTGA. The V end was cut by 0 bases, the J end by 1 base, with 5 bases between. The CDR3 loop spans 14 amino acids. Written as DNA, the CDR3 is TGTGCCAGCAGCTTAACGTATGGCACAGATACGCAGTATTTT. This gives the protein CASSLTYGTDTQYF.

The chain has TRBV6-5 and TRBJ2-3, with TRBD2 matching 13 bases. The germline gives CDR1 MNHEY, CDR2 SVGAGI. The CDR3 extends over 15 amino acids. Trimming at V came to 4 bases and at J to 5 bases, leaving 3 bases not matched to a gene. The chain's CDR3 is CASSWGTSGKDTQYF. The CDR3 nucleotides are TGTGCCAGCAGTTGGGGGACTAGCGGGAAAGATACGCAGTATTTT.

The chain couples TRBV11-3 to TRBJ2-1; 10 bases map to TRBD2. J was trimmed by 5 bases and V by 8 bases; bases with no gene match: 15. The CDR3 runs to 17 residues. Germline V lookup: CDR1 SGHNT, CDR2 YENEEA. CDR3 protein: CASSSGESGRANNEQFF. In nucleotides, the CDR3 is TGTGCCAGCTCCTCTGGGGAAAGCGGGAGGGCCAACAATGAGCAGTTCTTC. Supplemented by reference TRBV11-3 and TRBJ2-1, the full variable domain reads EAGVVQSPRYKIIEKKQPVAFWCNPISGHNTLYWYLQNLGQGPELLIRYENEEAVDDSQLPKDRFSAERLKGVDSTLKIQPAELGDSAVYLCASSSGESGRANNEQFFGPGTRLTVL.

The chain uses TRBV6-6 and TRBJ1-6; 9 bases match TRBD1. This CDR3 contains 15 residues. V was clipped by 5 bases and J by 9 bases; unmatched bases: 8. Germline V gene data show CDR1 as MNHNY and CDR2 as SVGAGI (reference sequence). The CDR3 sequence: CASSLFGTGTSPLHF. The CDR3 DNA sequence: TGTGCCAGCAGTCTCTTCGGGACAGGGACTTCACCCCTCCACTTT.

This rearrangement joins TRBV4-2 to TRBJ1-1; D call uncertain. Trimming removed 1 base at V and 3 bases at J, with 9 bases between. The CDR3 is 14 residues long. Germline V gene sequence: CDR1 LGHNA, CDR2 YNFKEQ. CDR3 amino acids: CASSQASRDTEAFF. The DNA for the CDR3 is TGTGCCAGCAGCCAAGCAAGTAGAGACACTGAAGCTTTCTTT.

Of note for this clone: A junction boundary mismatches the germline segment, possibly from a read error. V is TRBV12-3 or TRBV12-4 and J is TRBJ1-5, with 7 positions matching TRBD1. The CDR3 is 11 residues long. This chain's CDR3 is CASSLWGDRSF. CDR3 DNA: TGTGCCAGCAGTTTATGGGGGGACAGAAGTTTT.

The chain carries TRBV21-1 and TRBJ1-2. TRBV21-1 is described as a pseudogene. This CDR3 is built from 16 residues. DNA of the CDR3: TGTGCCCGGGGGGAGGTACATCGAACTTCCGGACATGGCTACACCTTC. Translating gives CARGEVHRTSGHGYTF.

CDR3 sequence (DNA): TGCGCCAGCAGCTTGGCCGGGGCCAGGGGTCAAGAGACCCAGTACTTC. Translating gives CASSLAGARGQETQYF. The V call is TRBV5-1, the J call TRBJ2-5; D perhaps matches TRBD1 (6 bases). Germline V gene data show CDR1 as SGHRS and CDR2 as YFSETQ. The CDR3 is 16 amino acids. Trimming took off 0 bases at V and 2 bases at J, with 14 bases between the two ends.

The chain uses TRBV19 and TRBJ1-2, with D possibly TRBD1 on 5 matching bases. This CDR3 contains 13 residues. The V and J ends lost 3 bases and 2 bases respectively, with 7 bases between them. Germline V gene lookup returns CDR1 LNHDA and CDR2 SQIVND (reference sequence). The CDR3 protein is CASSIQGNYGYTF. CDR3 coding DNA: TGTGCCAGTAGTATCCAGGGCAACTATGGCTACACCTTC.

CDR3 DNA sequence: TGTGCCAGCAGTTTAAGGACTAGCGGGAGAGTATACAATGAGCAGTTCTTC. The encoded protein is CASSLRTSGRVYNEQFF. The V gene is TRBV27, the J gene TRBJ2-1; 13 bases fit TRBD2. Germline CDR1 MNHEY, CDR2 SMNVEV (reference sequence). The J segment lost 4 bases and the V segment lost 2 bases, leaving 5 bases of the junction unmatched. The CDR3 length is 17 residues.

V usage is TRBV28 and J usage is TRBJ1-6; D uncertain. Looked up from germline, CDR1 is MDHEN and CDR2 is SYDVKM. CDR3 size: 12 residues. V lost 5 bases and J 8 bases, leaving 7 bases between the germline ends. Here the CDR3 DNA reads TGTGCCAGCAGTCTTATTGATTCACCCCTCCACTTT. Protein product: CASSLIDSPLHF.

This chain connects TRBV6-5 to TRBJ1-3; 8 nucleotides align to TRBD1. V shed 2 bases, J shed 7 bases, and the junction held 7 bases outside the gene matches. The length of the CDR3 is 15 residues. CDR1 is MNHEY and CDR2 is SVGAGI in the germline V gene. CDR3 residues: CASSYAGTGLNTIYF. The CDR3 DNA is TGTGCCAGCAGTTACGCCGGGACAGGACTGAACACCATATATTTT.